Sequencing of this T cell receptor beta chain was carried out in a study of T cell changes during pregnancy in multiple sclerosis. The protocol was immunoSEQ multiplex PCR, while the TCRdb copy is restricted to in-frame clones and leaves out a portion. The repertoire consists of fewer than 40,000 clones, with more than 85% occurring once and the leading ten covering 0.3% to 0.4%. Germline CDR1 reads SGHTA; CDR2 reads FQGNSA. The CDR3 has 15 residues. V lost 6 bases to trimming and J lost 0 bases; unmatched junction nucleotides: 4. Source: CD4+ T cells from peripheral blood mononuclear cells, taken in the second trimester of pregnancy. The chain uses TRBV7-2 and TRBJ1-3; 8 bases are a match to TRBD1. The TCR sequence derives from a female donor with multiple sclerosis, enrolled in a pregnancy study. The CDR3 sequence is CASSQQGGSGNTIYF. The CDR3 DNA sequence: TGTGCCAGCAGTCAACAGGGGGGCTCTGGAAACACCATATATTTT.